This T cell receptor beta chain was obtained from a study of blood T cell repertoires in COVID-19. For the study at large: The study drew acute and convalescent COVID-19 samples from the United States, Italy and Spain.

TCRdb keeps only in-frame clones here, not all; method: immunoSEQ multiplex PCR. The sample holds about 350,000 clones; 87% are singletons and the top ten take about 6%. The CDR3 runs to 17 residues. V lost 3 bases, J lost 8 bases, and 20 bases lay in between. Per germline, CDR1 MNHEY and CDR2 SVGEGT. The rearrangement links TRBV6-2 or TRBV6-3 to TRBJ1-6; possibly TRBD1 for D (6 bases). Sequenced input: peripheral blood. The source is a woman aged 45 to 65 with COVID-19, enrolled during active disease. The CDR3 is CASSYISRGQGDSPLHF. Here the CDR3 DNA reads TGTGCCAGCAGTTATATCAGCAGGGGCCAAGGAGATTCACCCCTCCACTTT.